A selection of T cell receptor beta chains follows, all from one sample in a study of cytomegalovirus exposure and HLA in healthy donors. Clones were sequenced by immunoSEQ multiplex PCR, and TCRdb holds only the in-frame ones, with some missing. The data show roughly 140,000 clones, with about 80% seen just once and under 10% held by the top ten. The sequenced sample was PBMCs. The receptors here all came from a woman aged 60-75 years in good health and CMV-seropositive. The CDR3 runs from the conserved cysteine through the conserved F or W. The D gene is left open where the match is weak. Part of the rows lack a size; the others show once, few, many or a class for expanded clones.

>TRBJ2-7|-|TRBV5-4|-
TGTGCCAGCAGCTCGGCTACAAGAAGACAGGTTAACGAGCAGTACTTC
CASSSATRRQVNEQYF
>TRBJ1-1|few|TRBV14|-
TGTGCCAGCAGCCAAGAGCATGGGCAGGGTTGGCCTGAAGCTTTCTTT
CASSQEHGQGWPEAFF
>TRBJ2-1|-|TRBV5-4|TRBD2
TGTGCCAGCAGCTTGCCGGGAGGAACCTACAATGAGCAGTTCTTC
CASSLPGGTYNEQFF
>TRBJ2-5|-|TRBV6-5|-
TGTGCCAGCAATCCCTCAGAATTCGAGACCCAGTACTTC
CASNPSEFETQYF
>TRBJ1-2|once|TRBV27|-
TGTGCCAGCAGCGTACAGGGAAGCTATGGCTACACCTTC
CASSVQGSYGYTF
>TRBJ1-2|few|TRBV28|TRBD1
TGTGCCAGCAGTCCCGGGACAGTCTATGGCTACACCTTC
CASSPGTVYGYTF
>TRBJ1-1|-|TRBV6-5|-
TGTGCCAGCAGTTACTTTTCGGAAGGGGCTAGCACTGAAGCTTTCTTT
CASSYFSEGASTEAFF
>TRBJ2-1|few|TRBV28|TRBD2
TGTGCCAGCAGTTTCTCGAGCGGGAGGCCCCTCTCCTACAATGAGCAGTTCTTC
CASSFSSGRPLSYNEQFF
>TRBJ2-7|-|TRBV5-1|-
TGCGCCAGCAGCTTGGCTAGTTTCGACGAGCAGTACTTC
CASSLASFDEQYF
>TRBJ2-7|-|TRBV27|-
TGTGCCAGCAGTGCCAACAGGGTATACGAGCAGTACTTC
CASSANRVYEQYF
>TRBJ2-3|-|TRBV4-2|TRBD2
TGTGCCAGCAGCCAAGATGGAACTAGCGGGGAAGATACGCAGTATTTT
CASSQDGTSGEDTQYF
>TRBJ2-1|few|TRBV4-1|-
TGCGCCAGCAGCCGCGTTCTAGCGCATGAGCAGTTCTTC
CASSRVLAHEQFF
>TRBJ1-2|-|TRBV7-9|TRBD1
TGTGCCAGCAGCTTATCAGGGGGCGTTAACTATGGCTACACCTTC
CASSLSGGVNYGYTF
>TRBJ2-2|-|TRBV7-9|TRBD2
TGTCCCAGCAGCGGCGCCACGGGGGGGCGCGGAACCGGGGAGCTGTTTTTT
CPSSGATGGRGTGELFF
>TRBJ2-7|-|TRBV7-9|-
TGTGCCAGCAGCTTAGTAGTTAAAGCCTACGAGCAGTACTTC
CASSLVVKAYEQYF
>TRBJ1-5|-|TRBV2|-
TGTGCCAGCAAAGGCAGGGGAATTTATCAGCCCCAGCATTTT
CASKGRGIYQPQHF
>TRBJ2-3|-|TRBV30|TRBD2
TGTGCCTGGACTAGCGGTTCAGATACGCAGTATTTT
CAWTSGSDTQYF
>TRBJ2-3|-|TRBV7-2|TRBD2
TGTGCCAGCAGCTCCCCTCCTTCTAGCGGGAGTGCGTTGGAGCAGTATTTT
CASSSPPSSGSALEQYF
>TRBJ2-5|-|TRBV5-1|-
TGCGCCAGCAGCTTGGACGGCAGGGGGGAGGAGACCCAGTACTTC
CASSLDGRGEETQYF
>TRBJ2-3|-|TRBV28|-
TGTGCCAGCCCCCCGACAGCGGGTTCAGGAAAGGGCACAGATACGCAGTATTTT
CASPPTAGSGKGTDTQYF
>TRBJ2-1|few|TRBV28|TRBD2
TGTGCCAGCAGTATGGGGGCGGGAGGAGACTACAATGAGCAGTTCTTC
CASSMGAGGDYNEQFF
>TRBJ2-1|-|TRBV28|-
TGTGCCAGCAGTTCAGGCCAAATAAGGGGCAATGAGCAGTTCTTC
CASSSGQIRGNEQFF
>TRBJ2-3|-|TRBV2|-
TGTGCCAGCAGTGAGACCGTCGGGGATACGCAGTATTTT
CASSETVGDTQYF
>TRBJ2-1|-|TRBV4-3|-
TGCGCCAGCAGCCATACAAGCTCCTACAATGAGCAGTTCTTC
CASSHTSSYNEQFF
>TRBJ1-1|-|TRBV5-8|-
TGTGCCAGCAGCGGGATCGGGGGTATGACTGAAGCTTTCTTT
CASSGIGGMTEAFF
>TRBJ2-7|-|TRBV5-1|TRBD2
TGCGCCAGCAGCACCGGACTAGATGTGGACGAGCAGTACTTC
CASSTGLDVDEQYF
>TRBJ2-7|-|TRBV27|TRBD2
TGTGCCAGCAGTTTCGCTAGCGGGCTCTCCTACGAGCAGTACTTC
CASSFASGLSYEQYF
>TRBJ1-3|once|TRBV6-1|TRBD1
TGTGCCAGCAGTGAAATGGGTCTGACAGGGCCATCTGGAAACACCATATATTTT
CASSEMGLTGPSGNTIYF
>TRBJ2-1|-|TRBV28|TRBD2
TGTGCCAGCATCTCCATAGCGGGAGGGACATACAATGAGCAGTTCTTC
CASISIAGGTYNEQFF
>TRBJ2-1|-|TRBV30|-
TGTGCCAGGGGGGGGTGGACTAGCTACAATGAGCAGTTCTTC
CARGGWTSYNEQFF
>TRBJ2-7|-|TRBV9|TRBD2
TGTGCCAGCACCCCCGGGCTAGCGGGTAACGAGCAGTACTTC
CASTPGLAGNEQYF
>TRBJ2-2|-|TRBV11-3|-
TGTGCCAGCAGCTTAGCGGGAACGAACACCGGGGAGCTGTTTTTT
CASSLAGTNTGELFF
>TRBJ2-6|-|TRBV19|-
TGTGCCAGTAGTACCGGACAGGGAGGGGGAACTGGGGCCAACGTCCTGACTTTC
CASSTGQGGGTGANVLTF
>TRBJ2-1|-|TRBV4-2|-
TGTGCCAGCGCGGCGACCAATGAGCAGTTCTTC
CASAATNEQFF
>TRBJ2-3|-|TRBV29-1|TRBD2
TGCAGCGTTGGAACTAGCGGGAGGAACCTCATAGATACGCAGTATTTT
CSVGTSGRNLIDTQYF
>TRBJ2-1|-|TRBV28|-
TGTGCCAGCAGTTTGGCAGCGGCCTCCTCCTACAATGAGCAGTTCTTC
CASSLAAASSYNEQFF
>TRBJ2-7|-|TRBV7-3|TRBD2
TGTGCCAGCAGCTTAGCGGGGGACTACGAGCAGTACTTC
CASSLAGDYEQYF
>TRBJ2-7|-|TRBV6-6|-
TGTGCCAGCAGTTACAGACAACCGACAGGCGAGCAGTACTTC
CASSYRQPTGEQYF
>TRBJ2-1|-|TRBV2|-
TGTGCCAGCAGCGAAGACCGGGTCCTTAATGAGCAGTTCTTC
CASSEDRVLNEQFF
>TRBJ1-6|-|TRBV5-4|-
TGTGCCAGCAGCCCGATACCGGGAGGTCCCTATAATTCACCCCTCCACTTT
CASSPIPGGPYNSPLHF
>TRBJ1-3|-|TRBV4-1|-
TGCGCCAGCAGCCAAGATCCCCCCGACAGTCCTGCAAACACCATATATTTT
CASSQDPPDSPANTIYF
>TRBJ2-1|-|TRBV7-9|-
TGTGCCAGCAGCTTTCCTAGCAGGCGCTCCTACAATGAGCAGTTCTTC
CASSFPSRRSYNEQFF
>TRBJ1-3|-|TRBV25-1|TRBD1
TGTGCCAGCCACGACGGACAGGGCGGTTCTGGAAACACCATATATTTT
CASHDGQGGSGNTIYF
>TRBJ1-5|-|TRBV30|-
TGTGCCTGGAGTACAGGGTATAGCAATCAGCCCCAGCATTTT
CAWSTGYSNQPQHF
>TRBJ1-1|-|TRBV6-1|-
TGTGCCAGCAGTGAAATACAGGCAAAAAGGGCTTTCTTT
CASSEIQAKRAFF